This TCR beta chain was captured by sequencing in a study of T-cell memory formation after mild COVID-19. The CDR3 totals 16 residues. Germline CDR1 and CDR2: SGHAT and FQNNGV. Trimming removed 5 bases from V and 6 bases from J; junction bases left unmatched: 11. TCRdb passed the 5' RACE reads through MiXCR, listing each CDR3 protein once. The top ten hold about 24% of the sample, which has about 350,000 distinct CDR3 sequences, about 13% seen once. This clonotype appeared a few times. This chain joins TRBV11-2 and TRBJ2-3; 10 nucleotides align to TRBD2. This sequence was found in a man in his late teens or twenties who had mild COVID-19 (a few samples of this study predate the infection). Cell type and time point are not known. The material sequenced was PBMCs or a T cell subset sorted from them (not recorded which). The DNA of the CDR3 is TGTGCCAGCAGCGCCCTACTAGCGGGGCGTCTCGATACGCAGTATTTT. This translates into CASSALLAGRLDTQYF.